Listed here is a single T cell receptor (beta chain). Its target is not known. This specimen belongs to a study of cytomegalovirus exposure and HLA in healthy donors. The study, taken as a whole, reports: Researchers reported from a later analysis that most CMV-associated TCR beta chains appeared HLA-restricted. A later analysis linked a missense DCLRE1C variant to TCR beta V- and J-gene trimming.

V dropped 1 base and J dropped 12 bases, with 14 bases sitting between them. The CDR3 extends over 14 amino acids. Germline V CDR1 and CDR2: SGHDT, YYEEEE. A multiplex PCR was run with 60 Vbeta primers and 13 Jbeta primers. Repertoires were generated with immunoSEQ multiplex PCR, while TCRdb's copy carries only in-frame clones and drops some. This listing includes about 160,000 clones. Sequences were obtained from PBMCs. This chain connects TRBV5-6 to TRBJ1-6; TRBD1 might be the D (6 bases). The sequence was obtained from a man aged 30 to 39 in good health and CMV-seronegative. The CDR3 is CASSLTGTHLPLHF. In nucleotides, the CDR3 is TGTGCCAGCAGCTTGACAGGGACCCACTTACCCCTCCACTTT.